Sequencing of this T cell receptor beta chain was carried out in a study of control samples from healthy donors and cancer patients. Only in-frame clones appear in the TCRdb table, and some are missing; sequencing was by immunoSEQ multiplex PCR. The repertoire has roughly 160,000 clones, roughly 94% of them found once; the top ten carry around 15%. The V gene's germline CDR1 is SGHRS and CDR2 YFSETQ. The CDR3 is 14 amino acids. Trimming shortened V by 3 bases and J by 0 bases, and 10 bases separated the two germline ends. The chain carries TRBV5-1 and TRBJ2-7, with no clear D. This receptor was obtained from a man aged 55 to 70 with colorectal cancer. Sequencing used PBMCs. CDR3 residues: CASSWATVSYEQYF. DNA for the CDR3: TGCGCCAGCAGCTGGGCCACAGTCTCCTACGAGCAGTACTTC.